This note documents a single T cell receptor beta chain sequence. Recruits, aged about 18 to 100 years, lived in 24 US areas. The method was immunoSEQ multiplex PCR; TCRdb's version includes in-frame clones alone and lacks a portion of them. The table records under 150,000 clones, 80% to 90% of them present only once. These data come from a study of blood T cell repertoires in COVID-19. Germline V gives CDR1 MNHEY, CDR2 SMNVEV (reference sequence). The J segment lost 8 bases and the V segment lost 6 bases, leaving 5 bases of the junction unmatched. This CDR3 is 13 amino acids long. The TCR sequence derives from a man aged 40-50 years with acute COVID-19. Sequencing used PBMCs or T cells enriched from blood (not recorded which). The chain uses TRBV27 and TRBJ1-4; 8 bases are shared with TRBD1. The CDR3 bases are TGTGCCAGCAGCGCAGGGGGCCGGGAAAAACTGTTTTTT. Translating gives CASSAGGREKLFF.